This T cell receptor (beta chain) was identified during a study of T cell repertoires in cytomegalovirus infection. From the reads, TCRdb called clonotypes with MiXCR, one entry per CDR3 protein. The table shows around 740,000 distinct CDR3 sequences, with less than 40% occurring only once. This clonotype turned up a few times. CDR3 size: 15 residues. Germline CDR1 MDHEN, CDR2 SYDVKM. The junction had 8 bases not matched to a gene; V was cut back by 5 bases and J by 6 bases. V gene TRBV28 combines with J gene TRBJ2-1, with 9 bases lining up with TRBD1. The source is a human donor in good health (CMV status not recorded). Some clones in this sample may be carry-over from other donors' samples. Sequencing was performed on PBMCs. CDR3 sequence: CASSPPGQGINEQFF. CDR3 DNA sequence: TGTGCCAGCAGTCCTCCGGGACAGGGTATCAATGAGCAGTTCTTC. Filled out from reference TRBV28 and TRBJ2-1, the complete variable domain reads DVKVTQSSRYLVKRTGEKVFLECVQDMDHENMFWYRQDPGLGLRLIYFSYDVKMKEKGDIPEGYSVSREKKERFSLILESASTNQTSMYLCASSPPGQGINEQFFGPGTRLTVL.